This T cell receptor (beta chain) was captured in a study of blood T cell repertoires in COVID-19. At the level of the study: The United States, Italy and Spain provided the acute and convalescent COVID-19 samples. T cells, B-cell-depleted T cells, or PBMCs provided the cDNA or gDNA that served as material.

The CDR3 consists of 16 residues. Germline CDR1 SGHKS, CDR2 YYEKEE (reference sequence). V shed 3 bases and J 6 bases; nucleotides not matched to a gene: 6. Original handling: Cell counts per sample came from amplifying reference gene primers. Sequencing was performed with immunoSEQ multiplex PCR; in TCRdb, only in-frame clones are kept and a portion is missing. V and J calls and clone size are as listed in that table; D and trimming were resolved from the DNA. The sample contains roughly 97,000 clones, less than 95% of which appear only once. Sequencing was carried out using peripheral blood. The clonotype originates from a man aged 55 to 70 with acute or convalescent COVID-19. V and J are TRBV5-5 and TRBJ2-2; 12 positions agree with TRBD1. The CDR3 nucleotides read TGTGCCAGCAGCTCCGGGACAGGGGGCGCCCCCGGGGAGCTGTTTTTT. Amino acids: CASSSGTGGAPGELFF.